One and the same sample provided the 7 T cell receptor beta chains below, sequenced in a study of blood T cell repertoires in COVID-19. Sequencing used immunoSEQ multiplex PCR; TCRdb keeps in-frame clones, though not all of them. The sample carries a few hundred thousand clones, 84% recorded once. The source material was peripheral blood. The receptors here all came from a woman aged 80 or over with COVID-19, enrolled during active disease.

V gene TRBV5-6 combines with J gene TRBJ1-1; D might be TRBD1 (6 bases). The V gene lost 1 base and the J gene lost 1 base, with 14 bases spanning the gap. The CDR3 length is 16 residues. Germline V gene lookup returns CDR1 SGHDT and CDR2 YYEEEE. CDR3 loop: CASSLLGQNQNTEAFF. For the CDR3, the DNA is TGTGCCAGCAGCTTGCTCGGACAGAATCAGAACACTGAAGCTTTCTTT. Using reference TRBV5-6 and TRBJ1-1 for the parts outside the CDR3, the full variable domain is DAGVTQSPTHLIKTRGQQVTLRCSPKSGHDTVSWYQQALGQGPQFIFQYYEEEERQRGNFPDRFSGHQFPNYSSELNVNALLLGDSALYLCASSLLGQNQNTEAFFGQGTRLTVV.

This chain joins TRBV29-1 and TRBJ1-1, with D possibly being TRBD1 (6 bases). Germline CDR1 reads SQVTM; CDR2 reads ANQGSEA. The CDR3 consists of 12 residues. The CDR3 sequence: CSGGGGDTEAFF. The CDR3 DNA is TGCAGTGGAGGGGGGGGCGACACTGAAGCTTTCTTT. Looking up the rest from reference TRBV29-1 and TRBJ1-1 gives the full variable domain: SAVISQKPSRDICQRGTSLTIQCQVDSQVTMMFWYRQQPGQSLTLIATANQGSEATYESGFVIDKFPISRPNLTFSTLTVSNMSPEDSSIYLCSGGGGDTEAFFGQGTRLTVV.

The CDR3: CASSLEWWTAEGTDTQYF. CDR3 DNA sequence: TGTGCCAGCAGCTTAGAATGGTGGACAGCCGAGGGCACAGATACGCAGTATTTT. The rearrangement links TRBV7-8 to TRBJ2-3, with D tentatively TRBD1 (6 bases). Trimming removed 1 base at V and 1 base at J, with 18 bases between. Germline V gene lookup returns CDR1 SGHVS and CDR2 FQNEAQ. This CDR3 region has 18 residues.

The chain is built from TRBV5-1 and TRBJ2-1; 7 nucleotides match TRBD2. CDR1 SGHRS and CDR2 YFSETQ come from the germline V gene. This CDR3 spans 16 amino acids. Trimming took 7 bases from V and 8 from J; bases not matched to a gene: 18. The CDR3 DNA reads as TGCGCCAGCCTCTCCGGAGGAAGTAGCGGGTTTGATGAGCAGTTCTTC. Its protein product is CASLSGGSSGFDEQFF. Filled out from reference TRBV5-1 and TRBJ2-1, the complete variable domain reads KAGVTQTPRYLIKTRGQQVTLSCSPISGHRSVSWYQQTPGQGLQFLFEYFSETQRNKGNFPGRFSGRQFSNSRSEMNVSTLELGDSALYLCASLSGGSSGFDEQFFGPGTRLTVL.

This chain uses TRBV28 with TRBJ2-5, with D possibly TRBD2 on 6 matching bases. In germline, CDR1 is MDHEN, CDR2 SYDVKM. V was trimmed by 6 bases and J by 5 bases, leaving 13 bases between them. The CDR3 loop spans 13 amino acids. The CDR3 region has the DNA TGTGCCAGCAGCCCGGGGGTTTGGGAGACCCAGTACTTC. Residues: CASSPGVWETQYF.

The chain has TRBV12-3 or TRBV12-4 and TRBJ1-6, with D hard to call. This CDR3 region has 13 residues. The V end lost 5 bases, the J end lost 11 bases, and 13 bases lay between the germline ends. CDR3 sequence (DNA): TGTGCCAGCAGTCCACGGGCCGGGGCACCCCTCCACTTT. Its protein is CASSPRAGAPLHF.

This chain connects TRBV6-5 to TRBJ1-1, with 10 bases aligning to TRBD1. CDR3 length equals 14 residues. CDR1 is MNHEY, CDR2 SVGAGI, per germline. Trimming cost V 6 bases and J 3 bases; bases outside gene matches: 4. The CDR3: CASRWTGGYTEAFF. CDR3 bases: TGTGCCAGCAGGTGGACAGGGGGGTACACTGAAGCTTTCTTT.